A selection of T cell receptor beta chains follows, all from one sample in a study of blood T cell repertoires in COVID-19. Clones were read by immunoSEQ multiplex PCR, and TCRdb kept only the in-frame ones, dropping some. The sample has under 150,000 clones, about 85% seen once. Material for sequencing was PBMCs or T cells enriched from blood (not recorded which). All receptors derive from a woman in her 40s who had recovered from COVID-19. CDR3s include the opening cysteine and the closing phenylalanine or tryptophan. Fields, in order: J gene, V gene, clone size, CDR3 length, D gene, CDR3 DNA, CDR3 protein. The D gene is left open where the match is weak. Rows give clone size only sometimes, using once, few, many, or a class for an expanded clone.

j_gene: TRBJ1-4
v_gene: TRBV4-1
abundance: NA
len: 16
d_gene: NA
CDR3nt: TGCGCCAGCAGCCAGGGCCCAACGGCAACTAATGAAAAACTGTTTTTT
CDR3aa: CASSQGPTATNEKLFF

j_gene: TRBJ1-1
v_gene: TRBV29-1
abundance: NA
len: 10
d_gene: NA
CDR3nt: TGCAGCGCTGTCGGGACTGAAGCTTTCTTT
CDR3aa: CSAVGTEAFF

j_gene: TRBJ1-1
v_gene: TRBV2
abundance: NA
len: 12
d_gene: NA
CDR3nt: TGTGCCAGCAAAGAGAGATGGACTGAAGCTTTCTTT
CDR3aa: CASKERWTEAFF

j_gene: TRBJ1-2
v_gene: TRBV29-1
abundance: NA
len: 13
d_gene: NA
CDR3nt: TGCAGCGTTGACAGGGGACGATTCTATGGCTACACCTTC
CDR3aa: CSVDRGRFYGYTF

j_gene: TRBJ1-4
v_gene: TRBV19
abundance: NA
len: 14
d_gene: TRBD1
CDR3nt: TGTGCCAGTAGTGTGCCGGGACAGGATGAAAAACTGTTTTTT
CDR3aa: CASSVPGQDEKLFF

j_gene: TRBJ2-1
v_gene: TRBV5-4
abundance: once
len: 16
d_gene: NA
CDR3nt: TGTGCCAGCAGCTTCGGAAGGGGGTCGAAGTACAATGAGCAGTTCTTC
CDR3aa: CASSFGRGSKYNEQFF

j_gene: TRBJ2-1
v_gene: TRBV6-5
abundance: NA
len: 14
d_gene: TRBD1
CDR3nt: TGTGCCAGCAGTAAACAGGGGAATTCGGGTGAGCAGTTCTTC
CDR3aa: CASSKQGNSGEQFF

j_gene: TRBJ2-2
v_gene: TRBV14
abundance: NA
len: 19
d_gene: TRBD1
CDR3nt: TGTGCCAGCAGCCAGGGGATTTTAGACAGGGTAAGTAGAACCGGGGAGCTGTTTTTT
CDR3aa: CASSQGILDRVSRTGELFF

j_gene: TRBJ1-1
v_gene: TRBV30
abundance: once
len: 13
d_gene: NA
CDR3nt: TGTGCCTGGAACCTGGGGGCAGCTACTGAAGCTTTCTTT
CDR3aa: CAWNLGAATEAFF

j_gene: TRBJ2-2
v_gene: TRBV9
abundance: few
len: 14
d_gene: NA
CDR3nt: TGTGCCAGCAGCGTAGGCTGGAGCACCGGGGAGCTGTTTTTT
CDR3aa: CASSVGWSTGELFF

j_gene: TRBJ2-7
v_gene: TRBV7-8
abundance: NA
len: 14
d_gene: NA
CDR3nt: TGTGCCAGCAGCTACTCTTTGGGGCTCTACGAGCAGTACTTC
CDR3aa: CASSYSLGLYEQYF

j_gene: TRBJ2-7
v_gene: TRBV7-9
abundance: few
len: 15
d_gene: TRBD1
CDR3nt: TGTGCCAGCAGCTTAGCGGGACAGGTTGGCGACGAGCAGTACTTC
CDR3aa: CASSLAGQVGDEQYF

j_gene: TRBJ2-3
v_gene: TRBV5-1
abundance: NA
len: 14
d_gene: NA
CDR3nt: TGCGCCAGCAGCCCGGACGGGGGCACAGATACGCAGTATTTT
CDR3aa: CASSPDGGTDTQYF

j_gene: TRBJ1-1
v_gene: TRBV6-5
abundance: NA
len: 14
d_gene: NA
CDR3nt: TGTGCCAGCAGTTACTCGTCACAGAACACTGAAGCTTTCTTT
CDR3aa: CASSYSSQNTEAFF

j_gene: TRBJ1-4
v_gene: TRBV25-1
abundance: NA
len: 14
d_gene: TRBD1
CDR3nt: TGTGCCAGCAGAGGGGACAGGGATAGTGAAAAACTGTTTTTT
CDR3aa: CASRGDRDSEKLFF

j_gene: TRBJ2-1
v_gene: TRBV5-6
abundance: NA
len: 17
d_gene: TRBD2
CDR3nt: TGTGCCAGCAGCTCCGGGACTAGCGGGAGCTCCTACAATGAGCAGTTCTTC
CDR3aa: CASSSGTSGSSYNEQFF

j_gene: TRBJ2-7
v_gene: TRBV15
abundance: NA
len: 13
d_gene: NA
CDR3nt: TGTGCCACCAGCAGAGTGGACAGCTACGAGCAGTACTTC
CDR3aa: CATSRVDSYEQYF

j_gene: TRBJ2-7
v_gene: TRBV6-5
abundance: NA
len: 10
d_gene: NA
CDR3nt: TGTGCCAGCAGACACTACGAGCAGTACTTC
CDR3aa: CASRHYEQYF

j_gene: TRBJ1-2
v_gene: TRBV11-2
abundance: NA
len: 13
d_gene: NA
CDR3nt: TGTGCCAGCAGCTCCAGTTCTAACTATGGCTACACCTTC
CDR3aa: CASSSSSNYGYTF

j_gene: TRBJ1-5
v_gene: TRBV5-6
abundance: NA
len: 15
d_gene: TRBD1
CDR3nt: TGTGCCAGCAGCGCGGGGACAGCTAGCAATCAGCCCCAGCATTTT
CDR3aa: CASSAGTASNQPQHF

j_gene: TRBJ1-1
v_gene: TRBV10-3
abundance: NA
len: 13
d_gene: TRBD1
CDR3nt: TGTGCCACCTCGAGGCAGGGGGCGATTGAAGCTTTCTTT
CDR3aa: CATSRQGAIEAFF

j_gene: TRBJ2-5
v_gene: TRBV5-4
abundance: NA
len: 13
d_gene: NA
CDR3nt: TGTGCCAGCAGCTTGGAGGGGAGGGAGACCCAGTACTTC
CDR3aa: CASSLEGRETQYF

j_gene: TRBJ1-4
v_gene: TRBV5-1
abundance: once
len: 13
d_gene: NA
CDR3nt: TGCGCCAGCAGCCCCTCACTTAATGAAAAACTGTTTTTT
CDR3aa: CASSPSLNEKLFF

j_gene: TRBJ2-2
v_gene: TRBV7-3
abundance: NA
len: 14
d_gene: TRBD1
CDR3nt: TGTGCCAGCAGCTCGGACAGGGTAACCGGGGAGCTGTTTTTT
CDR3aa: CASSSDRVTGELFF

j_gene: TRBJ1-3
v_gene: TRBV28
abundance: few
len: 13
d_gene: NA
CDR3nt: TGTGCCAGCAGTTTAGGGACAGGAAACACCATATATTTT
CDR3aa: CASSLGTGNTIYF

j_gene: TRBJ2-3
v_gene: TRBV28
abundance: NA
len: 18
d_gene: TRBD2
CDR3nt: TGTGCCAGCAGCTCTTGGTCGCAACTAGCGACGGACACAGATACGCAGTATTTT
CDR3aa: CASSSWSQLATDTDTQYF

j_gene: TRBJ1-5
v_gene: TRBV2
abundance: few
len: 15
d_gene: TRBD1
CDR3nt: TGTGCCAGCAGGGAACAGGGGGCGGGAGTTCAGCCCCAGCATTTT
CDR3aa: CASREQGAGVQPQHF

j_gene: TRBJ1-1
v_gene: TRBV6-5
abundance: NA
len: 15
d_gene: TRBD1
CDR3nt: TGTGCCAGCAGTCGCCGACAGGGACGGAACACTGAAGCTTTCTTT
CDR3aa: CASSRRQGRNTEAFF

j_gene: TRBJ1-1
v_gene: TRBV19
abundance: NA
len: 13
d_gene: NA
CDR3nt: TGTGCCAGTAGTGCCACAGTGAACACTGAAGCTTTCTTT
CDR3aa: CASSATVNTEAFF

j_gene: TRBJ1-6
v_gene: TRBV29-1
abundance: NA
len: 13
d_gene: TRBD1
CDR3nt: TGCAGCGTTGATGGGGGACAGCCCGAAACCCTCCACTTT
CDR3aa: CSVDGGQPETLHF

j_gene: TRBJ1-2
v_gene: TRBV5-1
abundance: NA
len: 16
d_gene: TRBD1
CDR3nt: TGCGCCAGCAGCCCGGTCGGACAGGGCGTTAACTATGGCTACACCTTC
CDR3aa: CASSPVGQGVNYGYTF

j_gene: TRBJ2-5
v_gene: TRBV28
abundance: NA
len: 17
d_gene: NA
CDR3nt: TGTGCCAGCAGTTTACCGACGGCCAAGCGGACCCAAGAGACCCAGTACTTC
CDR3aa: CASSLPTAKRTQETQYF

j_gene: TRBJ2-5
v_gene: TRBV15
abundance: NA
len: 15
d_gene: NA
CDR3nt: TGTGCCACCAGCAGAGCCCTAGCAGGGGGGGAGACCCAGTACTTC
CDR3aa: CATSRALAGGETQYF

j_gene: TRBJ2-2
v_gene: TRBV25-1
abundance: few
len: 15
d_gene: NA
CDR3nt: TGTGCCAGCACCTCGAGGACTCTCGCTTCCGGGGAGCTGTTTTTT
CDR3aa: CASTSRTLASGELFF

j_gene: TRBJ2-5
v_gene: TRBV27
abundance: NA
len: 15
d_gene: TRBD2
CDR3nt: TGTGCCAGCAGTTTCGGGACTAGCGGCCAAGAGACCCAGTACTTC
CDR3aa: CASSFGTSGQETQYF

j_gene: TRBJ2-1
v_gene: TRBV9
abundance: NA
len: 12
d_gene: NA
CDR3nt: TGTGCCAGCGGAGTTCGGGTCAATGAGCAGTTCTTC
CDR3aa: CASGVRVNEQFF

j_gene: TRBJ1-2
v_gene: TRBV11-1
abundance: few
len: 15
d_gene: NA
CDR3nt: TGTGCCAGCAGCTTAAATCGGGACATTAACTATGGCTACACCTTC
CDR3aa: CASSLNRDINYGYTF

j_gene: TRBJ2-1
v_gene: TRBV5-1
abundance: NA
len: 15
d_gene: TRBD2
CDR3nt: TGCGCCAGCAGCTTGGTTACTAGCGGGGGCTCAGAGCAGTTCTTC
CDR3aa: CASSLVTSGGSEQFF

j_gene: TRBJ2-5
v_gene: TRBV4-2
abundance: NA
len: 15
d_gene: TRBD2
CDR3nt: TGTGCCAGCAGCCAAGGAAATAGCGGGGGGGAGACCCAGTACTTC
CDR3aa: CASSQGNSGGETQYF

j_gene: TRBJ2-5
v_gene: TRBV5-1
abundance: NA
len: 14
d_gene: NA
CDR3nt: TGCGCCAGCAGCCTCGGGCGGGCCAGGGAGACCCAGTACTTC
CDR3aa: CASSLGRARETQYF

j_gene: TRBJ1-4
v_gene: TRBV6-5
abundance: NA
len: 15
d_gene: NA
CDR3nt: TGTGCCAGCAGGGATACAGGGCCAACTAATGAAAAACTGTTTTTT
CDR3aa: CASRDTGPTNEKLFF

j_gene: TRBJ2-5
v_gene: TRBV21-1
abundance: NA
len: 18
d_gene: NA
CDR3nt: TGTGCCAGCAGCAACCTTTGTATGACTAGCGGGAAGAGGGAGACCCAGTACTTC
CDR3aa: CASSNLCMTSGKRETQYF

j_gene: TRBJ1-2
v_gene: TRBV6-5
abundance: NA
len: 13
d_gene: NA
CDR3nt: TGTGCCAGCAGTTCACTGGACAGCCGGGGCTACACCTTC
CDR3aa: CASSSLDSRGYTF

j_gene: TRBJ2-1
v_gene: TRBV5-8
abundance: few
len: 14
d_gene: NA
CDR3nt: TGTGCCAGCAGACCGCTAGGGGCCCCCAATGAGCAGTTCTTC
CDR3aa: CASRPLGAPNEQFF

j_gene: TRBJ1-5
v_gene: TRBV11-3
abundance: NA
len: 14
d_gene: NA
CDR3nt: TGTGCCAGCAGCCCCGGACAGAAAATATCGCCCCAGCATTTT
CDR3aa: CASSPGQKISPQHF

j_gene: TRBJ1-5
v_gene: TRBV6-6
abundance: NA
len: 13
d_gene: NA
CDR3nt: TGTGCCAGCACCCCCTGGGAGTTTGAACCCCAGCATTTT
CDR3aa: CASTPWEFEPQHF

j_gene: TRBJ1-2
v_gene: TRBV5-4
abundance: NA
len: 17
d_gene: TRBD1
CDR3nt: TGTGCCAGCAGCTTGGTGGCAGGGGGAGTGGGTAACTATGGCTACACCTTC
CDR3aa: CASSLVAGGVGNYGYTF

j_gene: TRBJ1-2
v_gene: TRBV5-1
abundance: few
len: 15
d_gene: NA
CDR3nt: TGCGCCAGCAGCTTGGTGGACAGCTCCAACTATGGCTACACCTTC
CDR3aa: CASSLVDSSNYGYTF

j_gene: TRBJ2-1
v_gene: TRBV5-4
abundance: NA
len: 15
d_gene: TRBD2
CDR3nt: TGTGCCAGCAGCTCGGGACTAGCGGGAACCAATGAGCAGTTCTTC
CDR3aa: CASSSGLAGTNEQFF

j_gene: TRBJ2-1
v_gene: TRBV29-1
abundance: NA
len: 14
d_gene: TRBD2
CDR3nt: TGCAGCGCCCGGTCTAGCGGGAGCTCACGCGAGCAGTTCTTC
CDR3aa: CSARSSGSSREQFF

j_gene: TRBJ1-5
v_gene: TRBV6-2/TRBV6-3
abundance: NA
len: 16
d_gene: TRBD1
CDR3nt: TGTGCCAGCAGTTACCCGATTACAGGGGGCAATCAGCCCCAGCATTTT
CDR3aa: CASSYPITGGNQPQHF

j_gene: TRBJ2-3
v_gene: TRBV24-1
abundance: NA
len: 23
d_gene: NA
CDR3nt: TGTGCCACCAGTGATTCCCCTGGGGGAAGACTAGATACCCGAGGTGCTAGCACAGATACGCAGTATTTT
CDR3aa: CATSDSPGGRLDTRGASTDTQYF

j_gene: TRBJ1-2
v_gene: TRBV30
abundance: NA
len: 15
d_gene: NA
CDR3nt: TGTGCCTGGAGTGTACTTTCGGCGGGGGGCGGTGGCTACACCTTC
CDR3aa: CAWSVLSAGGGGYTF